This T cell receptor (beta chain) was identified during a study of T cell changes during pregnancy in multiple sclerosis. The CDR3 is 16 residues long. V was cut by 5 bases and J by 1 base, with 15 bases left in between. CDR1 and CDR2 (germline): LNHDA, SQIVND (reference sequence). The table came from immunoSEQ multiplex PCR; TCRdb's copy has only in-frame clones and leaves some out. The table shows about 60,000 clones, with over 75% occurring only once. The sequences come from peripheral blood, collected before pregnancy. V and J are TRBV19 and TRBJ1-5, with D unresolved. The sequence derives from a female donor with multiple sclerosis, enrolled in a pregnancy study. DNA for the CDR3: TGTGCCAGTAGTCCGCGAGTTTTTCGGAGCAATCAGCCCCAGCATTTT. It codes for CASSPRVFRSNQPQHF.